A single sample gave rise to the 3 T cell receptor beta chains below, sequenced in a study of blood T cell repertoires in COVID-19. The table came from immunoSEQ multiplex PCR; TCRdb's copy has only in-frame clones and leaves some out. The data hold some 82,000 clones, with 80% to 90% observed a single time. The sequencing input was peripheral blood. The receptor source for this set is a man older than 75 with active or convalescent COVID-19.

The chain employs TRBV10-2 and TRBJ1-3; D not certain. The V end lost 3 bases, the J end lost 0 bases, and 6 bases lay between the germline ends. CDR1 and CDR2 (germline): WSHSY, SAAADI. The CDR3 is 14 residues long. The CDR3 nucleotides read TGCGCCAGCAGTGAAAGGAGCTCTGGAAACACCATATATTTT. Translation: CASSERSSGNTIYF.

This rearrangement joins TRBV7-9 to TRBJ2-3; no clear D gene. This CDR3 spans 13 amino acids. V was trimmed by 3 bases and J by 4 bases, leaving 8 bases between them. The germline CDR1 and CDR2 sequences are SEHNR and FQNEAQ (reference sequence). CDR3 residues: CASSLRVADTQYF. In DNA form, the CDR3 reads TGTGCCAGCAGCTTGCGCGTGGCAGATACGCAGTATTTT.

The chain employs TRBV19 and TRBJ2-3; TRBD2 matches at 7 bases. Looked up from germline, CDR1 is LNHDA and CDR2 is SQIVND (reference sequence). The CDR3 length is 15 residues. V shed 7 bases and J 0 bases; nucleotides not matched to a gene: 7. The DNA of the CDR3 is TGTGCCAGTAAAAACCTAGCGGATAGCACAGATACGCAGTATTTT. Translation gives CASKNLADSTDTQYF.